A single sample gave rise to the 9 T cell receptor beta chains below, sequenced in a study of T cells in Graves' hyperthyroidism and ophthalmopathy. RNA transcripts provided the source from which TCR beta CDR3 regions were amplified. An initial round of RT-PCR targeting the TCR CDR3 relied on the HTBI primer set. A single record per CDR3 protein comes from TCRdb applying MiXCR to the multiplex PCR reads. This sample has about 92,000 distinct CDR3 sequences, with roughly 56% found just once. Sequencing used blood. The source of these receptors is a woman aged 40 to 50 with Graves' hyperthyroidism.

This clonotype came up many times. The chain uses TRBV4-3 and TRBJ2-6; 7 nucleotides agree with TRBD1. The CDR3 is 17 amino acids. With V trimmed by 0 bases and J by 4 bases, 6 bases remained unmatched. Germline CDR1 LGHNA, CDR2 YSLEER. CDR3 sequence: CASSQDPDRVGANVLTF. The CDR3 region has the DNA TGCGCCAGCAGCCAAGATCCCGACAGGGTCGGGGCCAACGTCCTGACTTTC.

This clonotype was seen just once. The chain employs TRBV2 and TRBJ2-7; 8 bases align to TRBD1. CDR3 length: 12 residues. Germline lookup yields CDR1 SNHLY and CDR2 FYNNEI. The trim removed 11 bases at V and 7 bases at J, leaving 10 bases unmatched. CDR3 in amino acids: CAQRAGGLEQYF. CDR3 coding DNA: TGTGCCCAGAGAGCAGGGGGCCTAGAGCAGTACTTC.

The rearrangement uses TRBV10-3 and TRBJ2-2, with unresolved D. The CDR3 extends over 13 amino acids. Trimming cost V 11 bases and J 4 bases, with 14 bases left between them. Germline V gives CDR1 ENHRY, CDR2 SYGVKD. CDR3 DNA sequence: TGTGCCGCCAGCAGCACGGCCACCGGGGAGCTGTTTTTT. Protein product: CAASSTATGELFF.

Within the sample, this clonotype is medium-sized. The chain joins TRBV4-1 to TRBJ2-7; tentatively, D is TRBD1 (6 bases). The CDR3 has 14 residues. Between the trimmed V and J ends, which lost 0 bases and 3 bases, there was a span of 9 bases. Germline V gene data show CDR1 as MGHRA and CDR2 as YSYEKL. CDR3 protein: CASSQDRGGYEQYF. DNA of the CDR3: TGCGCCAGCAGCCAAGACAGGGGCGGCTACGAGCAGTACTTC.

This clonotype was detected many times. CDR3 sequence reads: CSVLTGHGYTF. CDR3 sequence (DNA): TGCAGTGTTTTAACAGGGCATGGCTACACCTTC. The gene calls are TRBV20-1 and TRBJ1-2; possible D gene TRBD1, 6 bases. This CDR3 is 11 amino acids long. V lost 7 bases and J 6 bases, leaving 12 bases between the germline ends. From germline, CDR1 is DFQATT and CDR2 SNEGSKA (reference sequence).

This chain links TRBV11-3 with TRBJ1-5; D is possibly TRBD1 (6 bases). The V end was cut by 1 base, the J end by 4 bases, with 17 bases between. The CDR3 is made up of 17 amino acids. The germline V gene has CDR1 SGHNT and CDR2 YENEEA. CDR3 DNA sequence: TGTGCCAGCAGCTTAGGATCTAGCGGGACACCAAATCAGCCCCAGCATTTT. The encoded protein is CASSLGSSGTPNQPQHF.

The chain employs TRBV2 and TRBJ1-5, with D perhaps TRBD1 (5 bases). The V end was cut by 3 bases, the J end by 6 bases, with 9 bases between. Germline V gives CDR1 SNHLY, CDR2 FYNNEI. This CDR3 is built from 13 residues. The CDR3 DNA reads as TGTGCCAGCAGTGAGAACGGGGGTCAGCCCCAGCATTTT. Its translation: CASSENGGQPQHF.

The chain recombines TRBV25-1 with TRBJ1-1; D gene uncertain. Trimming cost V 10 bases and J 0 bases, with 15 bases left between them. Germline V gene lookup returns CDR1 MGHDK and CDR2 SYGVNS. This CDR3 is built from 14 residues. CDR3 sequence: CATAPSQLNTEAFF. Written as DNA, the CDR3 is TGTGCCACCGCGCCTTCCCAGCTGAACACTGAAGCTTTCTTT.

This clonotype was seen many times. CDR3 amino acids: CASSYVGRASEQYF. In DNA form, the CDR3 reads TGTGCCAGCAGTTACGTCGGGAGGGCCTCCGAGCAGTACTTC. The chain joins TRBV6-6 to TRBJ2-7, with 8 bases that match TRBD2. J was trimmed by 6 bases and V by 2 bases; bases with no gene match: 6. The CDR3 spans 14 residues. The germline gives CDR1 MNHNY, CDR2 SVGAGI (reference sequence).